These 6 T cell receptor beta chains came from one sample sequenced in a study of cytomegalovirus exposure and HLA in healthy donors. In the PCR, 60 Vbeta and 13 Jbeta primers were used. Sequencing used immunoSEQ multiplex PCR; TCRdb keeps in-frame clones, though not all of them. The sample gives 160,000 or so clones, around 88% of which show up once; 0.85% is in the top ten. The sequencing input was PBMCs. The receptors stem from a woman in her 30s in good health and CMV-seronegative.

The V gene is TRBV7-8, the J gene TRBJ1-2, with D possibly TRBD1 on 5 matching bases. CDR1 is SGHVS and CDR2 is FQNEAQ in the germline V gene. This CDR3 is built from 14 residues. The V end lost 5 bases, the J end lost 2 bases, and 12 bases lay between the germline ends. The CDR3 here is CASSPETANYGYTF. The CDR3 region has the DNA TGTGCCAGCAGCCCCGAGACAGCAAACTATGGCTACACCTTC. Drawing the rest from reference TRBV7-8 and TRBJ1-2, the complete variable domain is GAGVSQSPRYKVAKRGQDVALRCDPISGHVSLFWYQQALGQGPEFLTYFQNEAQLDKSGLPSDRFFAERPEGSVSTLKIQRTQQEDSAVYLCASSPETANYGYTFGSGTRLTVV.

The chain carries TRBV25-1 and TRBJ2-3; 9 positions match TRBD1. Germline V CDR1 and CDR2: MGHDK, SYGVNS. The CDR3 has 16 amino acids. V shed 5 bases, J shed 2 bases, and the junction held 8 bases outside the gene matches. CDR3 protein: CASSSWTGATTDTQYF. CDR3 nucleotides: TGTGCCAGCAGTAGTTGGACAGGGGCTACCACAGATACGCAGTATTTT.

This chain joins TRBV6-1 and TRBJ2-3, with D perhaps TRBD2 (5 bases). Germline CDR1 reads MNHNS; CDR2 reads SASEGT. The CDR3 has 14 residues. Trimming removed 7 bases from V and 0 bases from J, with 11 bases in between. The CDR3 DNA is TGTGCCAGCATTACTAGTTGGAGCACAGATACGCAGTATTTT. This encodes CASITSWSTDTQYF.

The rearrangement uses TRBV7-9 and TRBJ2-7; TRBD1 is a possible D gene (6 bases). The V and J ends lost 5 bases and 7 bases respectively, with 12 bases between them. The CDR3 consists of 12 residues. Germline assignment: CDR1 SEHNR and CDR2 FQNEAQ (reference sequence). The CDR3 coding sequence is TGTGCCAGCAGCCAGACAGGCACGGAGCAGTACTTC. This translates into CASSQTGTEQYF. Supplemented by reference TRBV7-9 and TRBJ2-7, the full variable domain reads DTGVSQNPRHKITKRGQNVTFRCDPISEHNRLYWYRQTLGQGPEFLTYFQNEAQLEKSRLLSDRFSAERPKGSFSTLEIQRTEQGDSAMYLCASSQTGTEQYFGPGTRLTVT.

Points on this clone: This CDR3 is also generated by other DNA sequences in the sample. The chain employs TRBV5-1 and TRBJ1-2; TRBD1 matches at 9 bases. CDR1 and CDR2 from the germline V gene are SGHRS and YFSETQ. V lost 4 bases, J lost 5 bases, and 3 bases stayed unmatched. This CDR3 is 13 amino acids long. The CDR3 loop is CASSRGQGYGYTF. CDR3 sequence (DNA): TGCGCCAGCAGCAGAGGACAGGGGTATGGCTACACCTTC.

The chain carries TRBV28 and TRBJ1-5; D gene ambiguous. Germline V gene lookup returns CDR1 MDHEN and CDR2 SYDVKM. V lost 2 bases, J lost 6 bases, and 11 bases lay in between. The CDR3 consists of 14 residues. The CDR3, as DNA: TGTGCCAGCAGTTTACAGGCTCGGGGTCAGCCCCAGCATTTT. It is translated as CASSLQARGQPQHF.